The 15 T cell receptor beta chains listed next were all sequenced from one sample in a study of shared clonotypes between healthy human individuals (dated by TCRdb to 2020 to 2021). Libraries were made using the immunoSEQ multiplex PCR assay. TCRdb provides this immuneACCESS table in a form limited to in-frame rearrangements. Some clones are lacking; in checked studies, under half of them reflect an unresolved V gene, and why the rest are absent is not known. The sample profile shows around 600,000 clones; about 96% of them were found once. In total, the top ten clones hold less than 0.065% of the sample. Sequencing was carried out using naive CD4+ T cells sorted from blood. The cell subset or site tag for this specimen amounts to: CD45RA+ positively selected. The source of these receptors is a woman aged 25 to 45 in good health.

The chain couples TRBV7-9 to TRBJ2-5; TRBD1 agrees at 9 bases. With 3 bases clipped from V and 4 bases from J, the junction kept 6 bases outside the gene matches. CDR3 length equals 15 residues. Germline V gene lookup returns CDR1 SEHNR and CDR2 FQNEAQ (reference sequence). As DNA, the CDR3 is TGTGCCAGCAGCTTCGGACAGGGGAGGGGAGAGACCCAGTACTTC. Translated, it gives CASSFGQGRGETQYF.

The V call is TRBV7-9, the J call TRBJ2-1, with a tentative D call TRBD1 (6 bases). The CDR3 runs to 15 residues. Deletions cut 2 bases from V and 3 bases from J, with 11 bases between. Germline assignment: CDR1 SEHNR and CDR2 FQNEAQ (reference sequence). The chain's CDR3 is CASSLLQGYYNEQFF. CDR3 in DNA: TGTGCCAGCAGCTTATTACAGGGTTACTACAATGAGCAGTTCTTC. Together with reference TRBV7-9 and TRBJ2-1, the CDR3 gives the full variable domain: DTGVSQNPRHKITKRGQNVTFRCDPISEHNRLYWYRQTLGQGPEFLTYFQNEAQLEKSRLLSDRFSAERPKGSFSTLEIQRTEQGDSAMYLCASSLLQGYYNEQFFGPGTRLTVL.

The V and J genes are TRBV5-6 and TRBJ1-5; D ambiguous. This CDR3 has 14 amino acids. CDR1 SGHDT and CDR2 YYEEEE come from the germline V gene. The germline V and J ends were trimmed by 1 base and 0 bases, with 5 bases remaining between them. This chain's CDR3 is CASSLRLSNQPQHF. The DNA of the CDR3 is TGTGCCAGCAGCTTGCGGCTTAGCAATCAGCCCCAGCATTTT.

The sample holds one count of this clone. The chain uses TRBV28 and TRBJ2-7; 8 bases fit TRBD1. Germline V gene lookup returns CDR1 MDHEN and CDR2 SYDVKM. The V gene end was trimmed by 4 bases and the J gene end by 2 bases; junction bases not matched to a gene: 4. There are 14 residues in the CDR3. The CDR3 sequence is CASSSTGETYEQYF. The CDR3 region has the DNA TGTGCCAGCAGTTCGACAGGGGAGACCTACGAGCAGTACTTC.

This clone was picked up a small number of times. The rearrangement joins TRBV19 to TRBJ1-2, with 11 bases lining up with TRBD1. CDR1 and CDR2 from the germline V gene are LNHDA and SQIVND (reference sequence). V was pared by 6 bases and J by 5 bases, with 11 bases of the junction left unmatched. This CDR3 has 16 residues. The chain's CDR3 is CASSKRTGGAGYGYTF. The CDR3 coding sequence is TGTGCCAGTAGCAAAAGGACAGGGGGCGCGGGGTATGGCTACACCTTC.

V gene TRBV7-2 combines with J gene TRBJ2-7; 8 bases align to TRBD2. CDR1 is SGHTA and CDR2 is FQGNSA in the germline V gene. CDR3 length equals 15 residues. The V segment lost 3 bases and the J segment 5 bases; nucleotides outside the gene matches: 9. The CDR3 reads CASSFTGTRGHEQYF. CDR3 bases: TGTGCCAGCAGCTTCACCGGGACTAGGGGCCACGAGCAGTACTTC.

The count of this clone is one. This chain links TRBV2 with TRBJ2-1; 13 bases map to TRBD2. V lost 3 bases to trimming and J lost 8 bases; unmatched junction nucleotides: 4. Per germline, CDR1 SNHLY and CDR2 FYNNEI. There are 15 residues in the CDR3. CDR3 coding DNA: TGTGCCAGCAGTGATGGACTAGCGGGAGTCCATGAGCAGTTCTTC. This translates into CASSDGLAGVHEQFF.

The chain couples TRBV13 to TRBJ2-7, with 9 bases lining up with TRBD2. The CDR3 is 15 residues long. Germline V gene data show CDR1 as PRHDT and CDR2 as FYEKMQ (reference sequence). Trimming took 1 base from V and 2 from J; bases not matched to a gene: 3. CDR3 bases: TGTGCCAGCAGCTTAGCTAGCGGGATAACCTACGAGCAGTACTTC. Amino acids: CASSLASGITYEQYF.

Points on this clone: This sample also contains other DNA sequences that code for the same CDR3. The rearrangement links TRBV6-5 to TRBJ2-3, with D perhaps matching TRBD1 (5 bases). The ends were cut back, 0 bases at V and 4 bases at J, with 8 bases in the middle. The CDR3 extends over 14 amino acids. The V gene's germline CDR1 is MNHEY and CDR2 SVGAGI. The CDR3, as DNA: TGTGCCAGCAGTTACTCGTGGACATCAGATACGCAGTATTTT. It is translated as CASSYSWTSDTQYF.

The V and J genes are TRBV19 and TRBJ2-7, with D tentatively TRBD2 (6 bases). V lost 4 bases to trimming and J lost 3 bases, with 16 bases between them. Germline V gives CDR1 LNHDA, CDR2 SQIVND (reference sequence). This CDR3 has 15 amino acids. The CDR3 nucleotides read TGTGCCAGTAGTACGACTCCGGGACTTCTCTACGAGCAGTACTTC. The encoded protein is CASSTTPGLLYEQYF.

The chain is built from TRBV6-1 and TRBJ2-2; no clear D gene. The CDR3 length is 13 residues. CDR1 is MNHNS and CDR2 is SASEGT in the germline V gene. Trimming removed 4 bases at V and 5 bases at J, with 8 bases between. CDR3 DNA: TGTGCCAGCAGTGTTGGCTGGACCGGGGAGCTGTTTTTT. Protein: CASSVGWTGELFF.

The chain carries TRBV19 and TRBJ1-4; 7 bases align to TRBD1. Trimming took 0 bases from V and 5 from J; bases not matched to a gene: 18. The CDR3 has 20 residues. Germline CDR1 reads LNHDA; CDR2 reads SQIVND (reference sequence). CDR3 in DNA: TGTGCCAGTAGTATAGAGGGGACAGCGGGCCGAGTCCCCGGGAATGAAAAACTGTTTTTT. Protein: CASSIEGTAGRVPGNEKLFF.

This sequence joins TRBV6-1 and TRBJ2-7; no firm D call. Trimming took 8 bases from V and 2 from J, leaving 7 bases between them. The CDR3 covers 11 residues. Germline V gene lookup returns CDR1 MNHNS and CDR2 SASEGT. DNA for the CDR3: TGTGCCAGCGGTACCACCTACGAGCAGTACTTC. It specifies CASGTTYEQYF.

This clone was seen once. The chain combines TRBV6-5 with TRBJ2-7; 12 positions match TRBD1. There are 15 residues in the CDR3. V lost 6 bases, J lost 6 bases, and 9 bases stayed unmatched. Germline loops: CDR1 MNHEY, CDR2 SVGAGI. The CDR3 DNA sequence: TGTGCCAGCAGCTCGGGACAGGGGGCCCTGGCCGAGCAGTACTTC. Translating it yields CASSSGQGALAEQYF.

This chain connects TRBV7-9 to TRBJ1-2; tentative D call: TRBD1 (5 bases). The CDR3 is made up of 13 amino acids. Germline CDR1 and CDR2: SEHNR and FQNEAQ (reference sequence). V lost 5 bases, J lost 4 bases, and 11 bases lay in between. CDR3 DNA sequence: TGTGCCAGCAGCCCTGTAGGGGCCTATGGCTACACCTTC. This translates into CASSPVGAYGYTF.